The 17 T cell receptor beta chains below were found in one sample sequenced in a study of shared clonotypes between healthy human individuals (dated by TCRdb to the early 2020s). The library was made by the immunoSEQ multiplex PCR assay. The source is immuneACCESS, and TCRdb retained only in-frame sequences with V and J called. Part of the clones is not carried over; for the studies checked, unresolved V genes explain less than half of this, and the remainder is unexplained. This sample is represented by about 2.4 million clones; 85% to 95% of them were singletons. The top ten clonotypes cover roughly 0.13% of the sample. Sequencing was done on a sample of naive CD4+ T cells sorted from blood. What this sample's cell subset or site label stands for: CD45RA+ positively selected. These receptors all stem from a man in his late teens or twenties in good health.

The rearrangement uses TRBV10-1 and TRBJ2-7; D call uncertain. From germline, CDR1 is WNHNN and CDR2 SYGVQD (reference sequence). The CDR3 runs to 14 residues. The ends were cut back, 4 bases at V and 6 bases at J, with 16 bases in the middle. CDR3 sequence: CASSAGLSVREQYF. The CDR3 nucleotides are TGCGCCAGCAGTGCCGGGCTTTCGGTCCGCGAGCAGTACTTC.

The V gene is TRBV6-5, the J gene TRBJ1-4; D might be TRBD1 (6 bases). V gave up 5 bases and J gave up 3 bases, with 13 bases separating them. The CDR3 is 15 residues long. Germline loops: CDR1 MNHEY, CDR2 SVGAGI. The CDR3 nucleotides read TGTGCCAGCAGTACCGAAGGGGGGTCTAATGAAAAACTGTTTTTT. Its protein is CASSTEGGSNEKLFF.

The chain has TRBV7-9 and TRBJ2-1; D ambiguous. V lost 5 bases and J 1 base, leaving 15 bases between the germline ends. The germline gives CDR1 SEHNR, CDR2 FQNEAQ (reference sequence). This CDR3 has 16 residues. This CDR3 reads CASSPRISSSYNEQFF. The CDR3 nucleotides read TGTGCCAGCAGCCCAAGGATTAGCTCGTCCTACAATGAGCAGTTCTTC. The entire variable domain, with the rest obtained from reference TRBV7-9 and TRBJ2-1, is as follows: DTGVSQNPRHKITKRGQNVTFRCDPISEHNRLYWYRQTLGQGPEFLTYFQNEAQLEKSRLLSDRFSAERPKGSFSTLEIQRTEQGDSAMYLCASSPRISSSYNEQFFGPGTRLTVL.

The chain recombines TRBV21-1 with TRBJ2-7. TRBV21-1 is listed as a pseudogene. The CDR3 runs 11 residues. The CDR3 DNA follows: TGTGCCAGCAGCAAGTGGTGCGAGCAGTACTTC. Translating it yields CASSKWCEQYF.

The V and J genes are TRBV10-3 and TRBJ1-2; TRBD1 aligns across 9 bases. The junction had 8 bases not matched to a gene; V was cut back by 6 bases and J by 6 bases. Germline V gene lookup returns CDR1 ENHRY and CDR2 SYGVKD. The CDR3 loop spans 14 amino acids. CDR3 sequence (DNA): TGTGCCATCAGCGGGACAGGGAGTATGGATGGCTACACCTTC. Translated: CAISGTGSMDGYTF.

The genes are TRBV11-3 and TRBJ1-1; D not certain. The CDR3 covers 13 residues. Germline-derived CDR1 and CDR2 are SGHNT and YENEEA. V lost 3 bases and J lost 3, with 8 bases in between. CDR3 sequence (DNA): TGTGCCAGCAGCTTCTTCGGCGACACTGAAGCTTTCTTT. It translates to CASSFFGDTEAFF.

CDR3 DNA: TGCAGTGCTAGAGAGAGGGGAGGCTACACCTTC. This encodes CSARERGGYTF. The gene calls are TRBV20-1 and TRBJ1-2, with D possibly TRBD1 on 5 matching bases. The CDR3 sequence is 11 residues long. Germline CDR1 reads DFQATT; CDR2 reads SNEGSKA (reference sequence). The V gene lost 0 bases and the J gene lost 8 bases, with 7 bases spanning the gap.

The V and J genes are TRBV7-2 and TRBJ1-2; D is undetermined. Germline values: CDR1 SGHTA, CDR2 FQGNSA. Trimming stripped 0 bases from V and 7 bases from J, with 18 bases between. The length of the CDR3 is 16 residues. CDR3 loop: CASSLAPNSLRGGYTF. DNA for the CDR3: TGTGCCAGCAGCTTAGCCCCGAACAGTTTAAGAGGTGGCTACACCTTC.

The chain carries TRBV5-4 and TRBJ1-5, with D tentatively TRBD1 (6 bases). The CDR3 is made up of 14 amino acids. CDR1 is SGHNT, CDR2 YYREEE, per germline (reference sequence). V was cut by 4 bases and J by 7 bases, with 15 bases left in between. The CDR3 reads CASSMDGGGQPQHF. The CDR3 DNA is TGTGCCAGCAGCATGGACGGGGGCGGACAGCCCCAGCATTTT.

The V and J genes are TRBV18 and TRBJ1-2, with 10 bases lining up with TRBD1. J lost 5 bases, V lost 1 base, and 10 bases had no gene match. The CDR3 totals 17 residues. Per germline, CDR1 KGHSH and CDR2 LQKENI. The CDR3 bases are TGTGCCAGCTCACCACAGGCCGGGGACAGGGGTTTGTATGGCTACACCTTC. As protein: CASSPQAGDRGLYGYTF.

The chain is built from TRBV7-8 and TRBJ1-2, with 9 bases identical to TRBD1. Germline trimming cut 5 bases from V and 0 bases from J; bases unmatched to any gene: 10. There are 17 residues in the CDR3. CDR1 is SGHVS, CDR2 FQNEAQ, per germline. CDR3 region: CASSPGTGKTANYGYTF. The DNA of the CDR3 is TGTGCCAGCAGCCCCGGGACAGGGAAGACCGCTAACTATGGCTACACCTTC.

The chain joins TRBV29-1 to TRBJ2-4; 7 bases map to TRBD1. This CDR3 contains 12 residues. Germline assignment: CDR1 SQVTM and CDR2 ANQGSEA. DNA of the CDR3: TGCAGTTATACGGGACAGAGAAACATTCAGTACTTC. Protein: CSYTGQRNIQYF.

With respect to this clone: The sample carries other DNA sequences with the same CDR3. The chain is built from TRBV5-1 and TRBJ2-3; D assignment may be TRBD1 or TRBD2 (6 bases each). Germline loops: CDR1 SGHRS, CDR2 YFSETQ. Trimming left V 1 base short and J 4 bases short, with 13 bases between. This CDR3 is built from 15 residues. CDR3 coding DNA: TGCGCCAGCAGCTTGTTGGGGGGCGGCGCAGATACGCAGTATTTT. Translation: CASSLLGGGADTQYF.

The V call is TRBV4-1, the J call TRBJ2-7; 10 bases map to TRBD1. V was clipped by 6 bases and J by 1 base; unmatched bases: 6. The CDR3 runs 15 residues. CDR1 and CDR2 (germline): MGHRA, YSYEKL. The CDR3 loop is CASSLGTGDSYEQYF. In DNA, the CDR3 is TGCGCCAGCAGTCTCGGGACAGGGGATTCCTACGAGCAGTACTTC.

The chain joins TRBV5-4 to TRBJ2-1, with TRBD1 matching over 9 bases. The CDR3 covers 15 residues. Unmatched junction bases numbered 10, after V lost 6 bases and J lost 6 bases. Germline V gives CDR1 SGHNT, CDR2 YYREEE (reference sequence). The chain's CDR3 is CASIKDRGRANEQFF. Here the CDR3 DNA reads TGTGCCAGCATCAAGGACAGGGGTCGTGCCAATGAGCAGTTCTTC.

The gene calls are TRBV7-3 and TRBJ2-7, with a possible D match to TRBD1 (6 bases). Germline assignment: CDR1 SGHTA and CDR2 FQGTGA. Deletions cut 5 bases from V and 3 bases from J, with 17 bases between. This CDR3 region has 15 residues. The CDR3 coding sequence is TGTGCCAGCAGCCAAACCGCCGGGACATTCTACGAGCAGTACTTC. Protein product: CASSQTAGTFYEQYF.

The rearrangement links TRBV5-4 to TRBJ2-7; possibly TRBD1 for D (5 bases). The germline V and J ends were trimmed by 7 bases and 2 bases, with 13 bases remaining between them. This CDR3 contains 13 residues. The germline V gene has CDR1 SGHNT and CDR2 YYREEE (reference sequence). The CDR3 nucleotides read TGTGCCAGCTCCCCGAGGACAACCTACGAGCAGTACTTC. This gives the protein CASSPRTTYEQYF.